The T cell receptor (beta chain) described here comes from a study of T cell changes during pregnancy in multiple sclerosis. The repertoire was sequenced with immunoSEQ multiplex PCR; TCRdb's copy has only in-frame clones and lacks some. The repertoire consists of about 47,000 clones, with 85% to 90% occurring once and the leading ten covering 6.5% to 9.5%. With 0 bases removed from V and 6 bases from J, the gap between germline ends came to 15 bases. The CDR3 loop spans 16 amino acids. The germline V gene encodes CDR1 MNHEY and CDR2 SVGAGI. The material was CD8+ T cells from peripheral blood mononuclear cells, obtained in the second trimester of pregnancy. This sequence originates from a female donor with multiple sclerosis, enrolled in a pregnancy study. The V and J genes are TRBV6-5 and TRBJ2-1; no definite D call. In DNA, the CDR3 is TGTGCCAGCAGTTACTCGGCAGGCGAGCAGAGCAATGAGCAGTTCTTC. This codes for CASSYSAGEQSNEQFF.